The entry below describes one T cell receptor beta chain. Its antigen remains undetermined. Base qualities are not provided; no much larger clone lies one nucleotide away. Healthy HIV-negative adults with no recently reported acute infections or vaccinations were included as donors. All donors were Caucasian adults living in Nashville, Tennessee, USA. CD4+ T cells were enriched through magnetic negative selection, after which naive cells were positively selected on CD45RA and the remaining negative fraction served as the memory subset. Blood was collected by leukapheresis, and PBMCs were isolated by Ficoll-Histopaque density gradient centrifugation and then cryopreserved in liquid nitrogen vapor phase. Purity and quantity of every magnetically sorted T cell population were checked by analytical flow cytometry. From each sorted fraction, genomic DNA was isolated and quantified by UV absorbance on a Nanodrop 2000c.

The data are from a study of shared clonotypes between healthy human individuals (TCRdb year 2020). Notes on the research overall: The cohort included three men and a couple of women between 18 and 49 years of age. To increase sequencing depth and limit assay-specific biases, TCR repertoire library preparation and sequencing were carried out by different laboratories using diverse techniques. Each donor's leukapheresis produced roughly between roughly 0.85 and 10 billion PBMCs. The study deeply sequenced blood TCR repertoires of about five healthy adults to estimate repertoire size and the extent of clonotype sharing between individuals. For each donor, CD4 naive and CD4 memory were each run on three plates, CD8 naive on two plates, and CD8 memory on one plate.

TCR CDR3 regions were amplified from genomic DNA by multiplex PCR using the deep immunoSEQ assay. Genomic DNA extracted from each cell subset was distributed evenly over all wells of several immunoSEQ 96-well plates, and each plate served as one replicate. For sorted subsets, each replicate PCR was loaded with roughly 190 ng genomic DNA, equivalent to approximately 33,000 T cell genomes. Purified libraries were quantified with a Qubit 3.0 fluorometer, sized on a Bioanalyzer 2100, and re-quantified with the KAPA Library Quantification kit. Each immunoSEQ 96-well plate was sequenced on its own single-read 150-cycle Illumina NextSeq 550 flow cell. Regarding the original processing steps: Because the immunoSEQ output held only junctional sequences and lacked quality scores, the filtering could not match the filtering applied to full-length reads. Sequences were annotated with PyIR, a Python wrapper for IgBLAST v1.9, using IMGT germline references to assign V/J genes and CDR3. Reads were filtered out if the reads had weak V/J assignments (E-value above 1e-6), no CDR3, stop codons, out-of-frame junctions, or ambiguous translated residues. V3J clonotypes were defined by identical inferred V gene, J gene, and CDR3 amino acid sequence. Percentage overlap between repertoires was computed as shared unique clonotypes divided by the size of the smaller repertoire. Repertoire richness was assessed with RTK rarefaction, the Chao1 estimator, and Recon v2.1 estimates of unobserved clonotypes. Generation probabilities for all TCRbeta clonotypes obtained by the gDNA method from several donors were computed using OLGA. TCRdb's version of the immuneACCESS table is confined to in-frame rearrangements and falls short of the full clone set. An unresolved V gene accounts for under half of the shortfall where checked; the remainder is of unknown origin. V, J and clone size derive from that table, while D and trimming were established from the DNA sequence. The sample yields roughly 500,000 clones; roughly 95% were counted once. Under 0.065% of the sample goes to the ten largest clones.

The paper as a whole reports these results and caveats: Compared with non-shared clonotypes, clonotypes shared by all four sorted-subset donors had higher generation probabilities. Pairwise subsampling indicated that sequencing depth was expected to affect the degree of clonotype sharing among donors. The genetic and exposure-history diversity represented was limited by the small number of donors. Estimated clonotype richness was generally larger for naive than for memory subsets. Sampling was limited to blood, and TCR repertoires in tissue likely differ from TCR repertoires in blood. Incomplete sequencing was indicated by rarefaction of sorted-subset datasets, despite the large sequencing depth. Across a few donors, approximately 5% of naive CD4, roughly 3.3% of naive CD8, roughly 2.3% of memory CD4, and about 0.4% of memory CD8 clonotypes were shared.

The material sequenced was naive CD4+ T cells sorted from blood. Read against the paper, the sample's cell subset or site label means: CD45RA+ positively selected. This TCR was recovered from a woman in her 30s in good health.

The nucleotide sequence reads TGTGCCAGCAGCGCAGGGTACAGCGTCGCCTACGAGCAGTACTTC. Protein translation: CASSAGYSVAYEQYF. The V and J segments used are TRBV6-5 and TRBJ2-7, and the D gene may be TRBD1, 5 bases matching. The germline V gene supplies CDR1 MNHEY and CDR2 SVGAGI. Reading from cysteine to phenylalanine, the CDR3 counts 15 amino acids. This entry keeps only the CDR3 DNA: 45 bases, framed from base 1. Trimming removed 6 bases from V and 2 bases from J, leaving 17 bases between the germline ends.